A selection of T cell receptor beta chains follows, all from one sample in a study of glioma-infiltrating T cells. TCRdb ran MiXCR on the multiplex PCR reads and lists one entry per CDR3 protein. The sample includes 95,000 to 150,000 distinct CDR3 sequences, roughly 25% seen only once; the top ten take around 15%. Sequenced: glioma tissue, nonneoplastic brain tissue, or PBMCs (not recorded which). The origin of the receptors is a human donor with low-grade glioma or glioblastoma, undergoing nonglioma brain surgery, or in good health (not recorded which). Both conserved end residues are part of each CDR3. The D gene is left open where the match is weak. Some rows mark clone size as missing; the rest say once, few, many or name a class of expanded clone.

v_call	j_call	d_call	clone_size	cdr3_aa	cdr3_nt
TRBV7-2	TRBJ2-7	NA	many	CASSPLGGGTYEQYF	TGTGCCAGCAGCCCACTGGGGGGTGGGACCTACGAGCAGTACTTC
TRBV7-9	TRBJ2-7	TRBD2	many	CASSLVLAASYEQYF	TGTGCCAGCAGCTTAGTACTAGCGGCCTCCTACGAGCAGTACTTC
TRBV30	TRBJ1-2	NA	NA	CAWRGGPMGYTF	TGTGCCTGGAGAGGTGGGCCGATGGGATACACCTTC
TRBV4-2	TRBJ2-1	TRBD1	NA	CASSHNPGQANNEQFF	TGTGCCAGCAGCCACAACCCGGGACAGGCCAACAATGAGCAGTTCTTC
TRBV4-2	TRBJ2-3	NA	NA	CASIQGGSPSTDTQYF	TGTGCCAGCATCCAAGGTGGGAGCCCTAGCACAGATACGCAGTATTTT
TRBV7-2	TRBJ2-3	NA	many	CASSPQNPDTQYF	TGTGCCAGCAGTCCCCAAAACCCAGATACGCAGTATTTT
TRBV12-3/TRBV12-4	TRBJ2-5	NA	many	CASGGEETQYF	TGTGCCAGCGGAGGAGAAGAGACCCAGTACTTC
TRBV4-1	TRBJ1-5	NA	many	CASSQEVLEQSNQPQHF	TGCGCCAGCAGCCAAGAGGTTTTGGAACAGAGCAATCAGCCCCAGCATTTT
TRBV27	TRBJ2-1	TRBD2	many	CASSLLWPAIAGGPTVSHNEQFF	TGTGCCAGCAGTTTATTATGGCCGGCAATAGCGGGAGGGCCTACCGTCTCCCACAATGAGCAGTTCTTC
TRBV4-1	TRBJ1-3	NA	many	CASSREISGNTIYF	TGCGCCAGCAGCCGTGAGATCTCTGGAAACACCATATATTTT
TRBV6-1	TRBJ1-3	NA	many	CASSEAADHSGNTIYF	TGTGCCAGCAGTGAAGCGGCAGACCACTCTGGAAACACCATATATTTT
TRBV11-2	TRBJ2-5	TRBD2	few	CASSLGLASQETQYF	TGTGCCAGCAGCTTAGGACTAGCGAGTCAAGAGACCCAGTACTTC
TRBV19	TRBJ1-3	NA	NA	CASRNHSGNTIYF	TGTGCCAGTAGAAATCACTCTGGAAACACCATATATTTT
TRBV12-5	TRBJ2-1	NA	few	CASGRPLRRPYNEQFF	TGTGCTAGTGGTCGCCCCTTGAGACGCCCCTACAATGAGCAGTTCTTC
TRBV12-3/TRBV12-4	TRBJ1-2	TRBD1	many	CASRSAGQGTGYTF	TGTGCCAGCAGATCGGCCGGACAGGGCACCGGCTACACCTTC
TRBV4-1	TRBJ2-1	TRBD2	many	CASSRSGRISYNEQFF	TGCGCCAGCAGCCGAAGCGGGAGAATCTCCTACAATGAGCAGTTCTTC
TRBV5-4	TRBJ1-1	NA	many	CASTYSSNTEAFF	TGTGCCAGCACCTACAGCTCGAACACTGAAGCTTTCTTT
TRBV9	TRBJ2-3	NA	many	CASSLSLSNTDTQYF	TGTGCCAGCAGCCTGAGCCTGAGTAACACAGATACGCAGTATTTT
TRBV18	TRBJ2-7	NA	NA	CASSPQVSNYEQYF	TGTGCCAGCTCACCACAGGTATCGAACTACGAGCAGTACTTC
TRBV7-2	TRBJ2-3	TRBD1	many	CASSQLQGADTQYF	TGTGCCAGCAGCCAACTACAGGGGGCAGATACGCAGTATTTT
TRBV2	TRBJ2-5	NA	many	CAGRTVQETQYF	TGTGCCGGAAGGACAGTTCAAGAGACCCAGTACTTC
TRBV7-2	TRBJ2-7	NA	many	CASSLEVTAYEQYF	TGTGCCAGCAGCTTAGAGGTCACCGCCTACGAGCAGTACTTC
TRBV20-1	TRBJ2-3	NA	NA	CRARSGSTDTKYF	TGCAGGGCTAGAAGCGGAAGCACAGATACGAAGTATTTT
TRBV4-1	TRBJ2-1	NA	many	CASSQERLRNEQFF	TGCGCCAGCAGCCAAGAACGCCTCCGCAATGAGCAGTTCTTC
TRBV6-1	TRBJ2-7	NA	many	CASSPQDRYEQYF	TGTGCCAGCAGCCCTCAGGACCGCTACGAGCAGTACTTC
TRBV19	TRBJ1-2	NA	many	CASSIERYGYTF	TGTGCCAGTAGTATTGAACGGTATGGCTACACCTTC
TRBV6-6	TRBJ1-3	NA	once	CASSYVRLGAGNTIYF	TGTGCCAGCAGTTACGTGAGATTGGGCGCTGGAAACACCATATATTTT
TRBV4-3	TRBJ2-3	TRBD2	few	CASSPEGSGLAAGTDTQYF	TGCGCCAGCAGCCCAGAGGGATCGGGACTAGCGGCCGGGACAGATACGCAGTATTTT
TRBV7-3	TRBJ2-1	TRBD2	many	CASSFNNFTSGASYNEQFF	TGTGCCAGCAGCTTTAACAACTTCACTAGCGGGGCGTCCTACAATGAGCAGTTCTTC
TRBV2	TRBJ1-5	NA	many	CASSGSISNQPQHF	TGTGCCAGCAGTGGGAGCATTAGCAATCAGCCCCAGCATTTT
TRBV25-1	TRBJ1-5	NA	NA	CASSELNSNQPQHF	TGTGCCAGCAGTGAACTGAATAGCAATCAGCCCCAGCATTTT
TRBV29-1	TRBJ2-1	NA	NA	CSGGRPTGNEQFF	TGCAGCGGCGGCCGCCCAACGGGGAATGAGCAGTTCTTC
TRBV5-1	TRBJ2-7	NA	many	CASSNGQRSHEQYF	TGCGCCAGCAGCAACGGACAGAGGTCCCACGAGCAGTACTTC
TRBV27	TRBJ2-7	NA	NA	CASSLLQGLYHEQYF	TGTGCCAGCAGTTTACTTCAGGGACTTTATCACGAGCAGTACTTC
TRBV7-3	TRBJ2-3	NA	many	CASSLGFGGYTDTQYF	TGTGCCAGCAGCTTAGGTTTTGGGGGGTACACAGATACGCAGTATTTT
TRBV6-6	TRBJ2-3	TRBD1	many	CASSYRDRETDTQYF	TGTGCCAGCAGTTACCGCGACAGGGAGACAGATACGCAGTATTTT
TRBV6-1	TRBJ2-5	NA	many	CASRPDRGIGTQYF	TGTGCCAGCAGACCCGACAGAGGGATCGGGACCCAGTACTTC
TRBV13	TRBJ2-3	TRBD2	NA	CASSSLQTSGRADTQYF	TGTGCCAGCAGCTCACTCCAGACTAGCGGGAGAGCAGATACGCAGTATTTT
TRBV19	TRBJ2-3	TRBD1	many	CASKDRGGFTDTQYF	TGTGCCAGTAAGGACAGGGGCGGATTCACAGATACGCAGTATTTT
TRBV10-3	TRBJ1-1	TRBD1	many	CAITAGVQGRKTEAFF	TGTGCCATCACCGCGGGGGTACAGGGGAGGAAAACTGAAGCTTTCTTT
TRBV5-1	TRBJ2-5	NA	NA	CASSSLRETQYF	TGCGCCAGCAGCTCTCTAAGGGAGACCCAGTACTTC
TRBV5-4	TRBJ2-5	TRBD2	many	CASSPGTSRSGGETQYF	TGTGCCAGCAGCCCCGGGACTAGCAGATCGGGGGGAGAGACCCAGTACTTC
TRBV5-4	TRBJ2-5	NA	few	CASTPGGSEETQYF	TGTGCCAGCACCCCTGGGGGGAGTGAAGAGACCCAGTACTTC
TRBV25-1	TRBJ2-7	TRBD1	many	CASSDTGTGEKQYF	TGTGCCAGCAGCGACACCGGGACAGGGGAGAAGCAGTACTTC
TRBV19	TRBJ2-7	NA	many	CASSRGYEQYF	TGTGCCAGTAGTCGGGGCTACGAGCAGTACTTC
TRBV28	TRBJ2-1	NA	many	CASRLGSAPKAFGSSYNEQFF	TGTGCCAGCAGGCTAGGTTCAGCCCCGAAAGCTTTTGGCAGCTCCTACAATGAGCAGTTCTTC
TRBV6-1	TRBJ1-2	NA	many	CASSNDRGGNYGYTF	TGTGCCAGCAGCAACGACCGGGGTGGAAACTATGGCTACACCTTC
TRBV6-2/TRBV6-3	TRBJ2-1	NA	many	CASSYGQSSYNEQFF	TGTGCCAGCAGTTACGGGCAGAGCTCCTACAATGAGCAGTTCTTC
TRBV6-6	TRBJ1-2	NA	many	CASSYTPTGYGYTF	TGTGCCAGCAGTTACACCCCGACGGGCTATGGCTACACCTTC
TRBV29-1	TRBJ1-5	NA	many	CSVETSSNQPQHF	TGCAGCGTTGAGACCTCCAGCAATCAGCCCCAGCATTTT
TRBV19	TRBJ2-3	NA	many	CATIDRNTQYF	TGTGCCACCATCGATAGAAATACGCAGTATTTT
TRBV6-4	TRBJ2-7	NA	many	CARSDQPGYRYEQYF	TGTGCCAGAAGTGACCAACCGGGATATCGGTACGAGCAGTACTTC
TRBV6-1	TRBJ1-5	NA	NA	CASSGSTSNQPQHF	TGCGCCAGCAGTGGATCGACCAGCAATCAGCCCCAGCATTTT
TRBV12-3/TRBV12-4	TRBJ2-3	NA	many	CASSLAIAAAVDTQYF	TGTGCCAGCAGTTTAGCGATAGCGGCAGCGGTGGATACGCAGTATTTT
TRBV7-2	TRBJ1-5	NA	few	CASRLGAGYNQPQHF	TGTGCCAGCCGCTTAGGGGCAGGCTATAATCAGCCCCAGCATTTT
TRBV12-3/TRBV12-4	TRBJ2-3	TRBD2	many	CASSSSGRYGDTQYF	TGTGCCAGCAGTTCTAGCGGGAGGTATGGAGATACGCAGTATTTT